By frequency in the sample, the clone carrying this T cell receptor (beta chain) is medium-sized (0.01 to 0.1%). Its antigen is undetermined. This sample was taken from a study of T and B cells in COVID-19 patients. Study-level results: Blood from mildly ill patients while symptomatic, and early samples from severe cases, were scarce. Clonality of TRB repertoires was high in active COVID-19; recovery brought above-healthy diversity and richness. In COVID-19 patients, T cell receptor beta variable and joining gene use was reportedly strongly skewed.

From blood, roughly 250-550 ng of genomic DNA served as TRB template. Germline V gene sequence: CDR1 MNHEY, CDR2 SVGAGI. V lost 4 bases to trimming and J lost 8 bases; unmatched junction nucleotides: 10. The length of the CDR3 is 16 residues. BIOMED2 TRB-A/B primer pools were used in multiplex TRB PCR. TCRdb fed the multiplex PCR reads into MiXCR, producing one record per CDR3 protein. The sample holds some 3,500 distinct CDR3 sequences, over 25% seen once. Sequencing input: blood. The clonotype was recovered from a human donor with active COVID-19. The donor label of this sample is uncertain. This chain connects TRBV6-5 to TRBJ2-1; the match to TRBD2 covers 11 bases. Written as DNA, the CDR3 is TGTGCCAGCAGTTTAGGTAGCGGGGGGGCACGGGATGAGCAGTTCTTC. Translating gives CASSLGSGGARDEQFF.